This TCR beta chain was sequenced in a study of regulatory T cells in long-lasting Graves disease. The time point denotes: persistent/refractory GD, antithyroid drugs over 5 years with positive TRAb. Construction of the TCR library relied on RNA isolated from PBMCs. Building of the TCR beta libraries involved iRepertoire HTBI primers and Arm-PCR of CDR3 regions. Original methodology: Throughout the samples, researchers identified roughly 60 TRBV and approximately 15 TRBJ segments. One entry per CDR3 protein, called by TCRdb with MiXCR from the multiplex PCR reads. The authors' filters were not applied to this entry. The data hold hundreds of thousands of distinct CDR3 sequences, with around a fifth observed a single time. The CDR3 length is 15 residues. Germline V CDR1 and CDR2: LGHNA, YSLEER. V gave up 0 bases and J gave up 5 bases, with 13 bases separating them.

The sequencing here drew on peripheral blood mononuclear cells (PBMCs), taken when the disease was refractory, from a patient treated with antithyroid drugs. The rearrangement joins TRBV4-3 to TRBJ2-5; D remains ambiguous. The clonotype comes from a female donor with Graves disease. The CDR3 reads CASSQDLGSSETQYF. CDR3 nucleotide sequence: TGCGCCAGCAGCCAAGATCTCGGTAGCTCGGAGACCCAGTACTTC.